The TCR beta chain described here comes from a study of blood T cell repertoires in COVID-19. Only a few counts were recorded for this clone. V trimming: 5 bases; J trimming: 4 bases; junction bases outside the gene matches: 11. Germline-derived CDR1 and CDR2 are SGHTA and FQGNSA. The CDR3 loop spans 16 amino acids. TCRdb's table, derived via immunoSEQ multiplex PCR, lists solely in-frame clones and lacks some. This table holds approximately 190,000 clones, about four fifths found once. Material for sequencing was peripheral blood. The sequence was collected from a man between 60 and 75 years old with acute or convalescent COVID-19. This sequence joins TRBV7-2 and TRBJ1-5, with TRBD1 matching over 7 bases. In DNA, the CDR3 is TGTGCCAGCAGCATAACGACAGGGTTAACAAATCAGCCCCAGCATTTT. As protein: CASSITTGLTNQPQHF.